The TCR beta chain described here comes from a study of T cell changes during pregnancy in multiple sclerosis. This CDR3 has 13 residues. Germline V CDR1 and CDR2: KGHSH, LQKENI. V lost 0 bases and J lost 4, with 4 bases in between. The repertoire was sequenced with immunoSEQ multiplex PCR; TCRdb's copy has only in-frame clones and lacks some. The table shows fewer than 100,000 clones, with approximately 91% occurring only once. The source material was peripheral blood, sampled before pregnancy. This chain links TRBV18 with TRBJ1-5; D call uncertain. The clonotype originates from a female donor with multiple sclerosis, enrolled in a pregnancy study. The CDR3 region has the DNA TGTGCCAGCTCACCACCATCAAATCAGCCCCAGCATTTT. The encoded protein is CASSPPSNQPQHF.